This T cell receptor (beta chain) was recorded in a study of blood T cells in healthy people across ages. The second PCR ran about 6 to 12 cycles with a sample-barcoded 5' primer and J-beta primers. A single record per CDR3 protein comes from TCRdb applying MiXCR to the 5' RACE reads. The sample holds roughly 410,000 distinct CDR3 sequences, approximately 47% seen once. In germline, CDR1 is DFQATT, CDR2 SNEGSKA (reference sequence). Trimming removed 5 bases from V and 2 bases from J; junction bases left unmatched: 4. The CDR3 is 13 amino acids. This receptor was taken from a man in his 60s in good health. The V gene is TRBV20-1, the J gene TRBJ2-7; 9 nucleotides match TRBD2. Sequencing was done on a sample of blood. The CDR3 DNA follows: TGCAGTGCTCGACTAGCGGAGGCCTACGAGCAGTACTTC. It is translated as CSARLAEAYEQYF.